Here is one TCR beta chain with its context. These data belong to a study of T cell changes during pregnancy in multiple sclerosis. Clones were read by immunoSEQ multiplex PCR, and TCRdb kept only the in-frame ones, dropping some. The sample records around 74,000 clones, approximately 90% being singletons. This TCR derives from a female donor with multiple sclerosis, enrolled in a pregnancy study. Sequencing was performed on peripheral blood, taken before pregnancy.

The CDR3 DNA reads TGTGCCTGGGGTGGTGGGACAGGGGGCACCGGGGAGCTGTTTTTT. This translates into CAWGGGTGGTGELFF. The chain carries TRBV30 and TRBJ2-2, with 11 bases aligning to TRBD1. The V gene end was trimmed by 5 bases and the J gene end by 4 bases; junction bases not matched to a gene: 6. The CDR3 has 15 residues. Germline-derived CDR1 and CDR2 are GTSNPN and SVGIG (reference sequence).